One sample yielded the 6 T cell receptor beta chains listed below, sequenced in a study of shared clonotypes between healthy human individuals. Clones were sequenced by immunoSEQ multiplex PCR, and TCRdb holds only the in-frame ones, with some missing. This table holds roughly 1 million clones, 75% found once. Source material: memory CD4+ T cells sorted from blood. Specified subset: CD45RA-negative fraction. Receptor source: a man aged 18-30 years in good health.

V is TRBV6-1 and J is TRBJ1-2; 7 nucleotides align to TRBD1. The CDR3 spans 13 residues. The germline V gene has CDR1 MNHNS and CDR2 SASEGT. Trimming removed 6 bases from V and 6 bases from J; junction bases left unmatched: 7. The CDR3 DNA follows: TGTGCCAGCAGAGACAGGGCTGTTGATGGCTACACCTTC. Protein sequence: CASRDRAVDGYTF.

This clone was seen only a few times. The gene calls are TRBV7-9 and TRBJ1-1; D unclear. This CDR3 comprises 13 residues. V lost 1 base and J lost 3, with 6 bases in between. Germline V lookup: CDR1 SEHNR, CDR2 FQNEAQ (reference sequence). Here the CDR3 reads CASSLVKDTEAFF. In DNA, the CDR3 is TGTGCCAGCAGCTTAGTAAAGGACACTGAAGCTTTCTTT.

The chain employs TRBV6-5 and TRBJ1-4; D unresolved. Germline values: CDR1 MNHEY, CDR2 SVGAGI. The V end lost 0 bases, the J end lost 7 bases, and 12 bases lay between the germline ends. This CDR3 is 15 amino acids long. The CDR3 sequence: CASSYSSVVSEKLFF. The CDR3 DNA is TGTGCCAGCAGTTACTCGTCGGTGGTTAGTGAAAAACTGTTTTTT.

The V call is TRBV7-8, the J call TRBJ1-5; perhaps TRBD1 as D (6 bases). CDR1 is SGHVS and CDR2 is FQNEAQ in the germline V gene. The CDR3 contains 15 residues. V was trimmed by 0 bases and J by 3 bases, leaving 9 bases between them. DNA of the CDR3: TGTGCCAGCAGCTTAGCGGGGGGCTTCAATCAGCCCCAGCATTTT. Residues: CASSLAGGFNQPQHF.

This chain joins TRBV2 and TRBJ2-2; D is tentatively TRBD1 or TRBD2 (5 bases each). V was trimmed by 3 bases and J by 4 bases, leaving 12 bases between them. CDR3 length: 15 amino acids. Germline V gene sequence: CDR1 SNHLY, CDR2 FYNNEI. The CDR3 region is CASSDSGGFTGELFF. The DNA for the CDR3 is TGTGCCAGCAGTGATTCTGGGGGATTCACCGGGGAGCTGTTTTTT.

The sample holds one count of this clone. The rearrangement uses TRBV28 and TRBJ1-1; 7 bases line up with TRBD1. V was pared by 2 bases and J by 5 bases, with 8 bases of the junction left unmatched. In germline, CDR1 is MDHEN, CDR2 SYDVKM. The CDR3 runs to 15 residues. CDR3 in amino acids: CASSLIIQGKTEAFF. CDR3 bases: TGTGCCAGCAGTTTAATAATACAGGGGAAAACTGAAGCTTTCTTT.